In its sample, the clone carrying this T cell receptor beta chain was seen once. As yet, its antigen is unknown. With a much larger clone just one base away, this may be a read error. The sample comes from a study of T-cell reconstitution after alpha-beta-depleted transplantation in children. Whole-study findings and limits: Fresh T-cell production supplied most of the T-cell counts and diversity seen one year after transplant.

This CDR3 is built from 14 residues. CDR1 is SGHDT and CDR2 is YYEEEE in the germline V gene. Molecular barcoding with unique molecular identifiers was used for the TCRbeta library. TCRdb re-derived calls from the PCR reads in MiXCR, one entry per CDR3 protein. In the table there are about 300,000 distinct CDR3 sequences, roughly a tenth of which are singletons. The starting material was PBMCs, obtained before TCRalphabeta/CD19-depleted stem cell transplant. The chain employs TRBV5-6 and TRBJ2-3; no clear D. The DNA end lines up better with TRBJ1-5; the J call may be wrong. The sequence derives from a boy less than two years old with acute myeloid leukemia, due to receive a stem cell transplant. For the CDR3, the DNA is TGTGCCAGCAGCCTGTACGGGCGCACAGATACGCAGCATTTT. This encodes CASSLYGRTDTQHF.